The 12 T cell receptor beta chains listed next were all sequenced from one sample in a study of blood T cells in healthy people across ages. Together with a sample-barcoded 5' primer, a J-beta primer mix was included in a second PCR lasting about 7 to 12 cycles. MiXCR was run by TCRdb on the 5' RACE reads, yielding one entry per CDR3 protein. Among 270,000 or so distinct CDR3 sequences, around 27% were seen once, and the ten largest hold 29%. The sequencing input was blood. Receptors were obtained from a woman in her 70s in good health.

As concerns this clonotype: A read error may be the cause here, since a much bigger clone is one base away. The chain is built from TRBV3-1 and TRBJ2-1, with 12 bases lining up with TRBD2. The V and J ends lost 4 bases and 12 bases, in that order; junction bases with no gene match: 16. Germline values: CDR1 LGHDT, CDR2 YNNKEL (reference sequence). This CDR3 comprises 17 residues. The CDR3 protein is CASSRNRASGREGGQFF. For the CDR3, the DNA is TGTGCCAGCAGCCGGAATAGGGCTAGCGGGAGGGAGGGTGGGCAGTTCTTC.

This clonotype was counted a few times. The J gene is TRBJ2-3, the V gene TRBV29-1; D unresolved. The CDR3 contains 10 residues. Between the trimmed V and J ends, which lost 7 bases and 8 bases, there was a span of 10 bases. Germline values: CDR1 SQVTM, CDR2 ANQGSEA. CDR3 nucleotide sequence: TGCAGCGGGAGTCATGGTACGCAGTATTTT. It translates to CSGSHGTQYF.

J is TRBJ2-2 and V is TRBV6-2 or TRBV6-3, with D perhaps matching TRBD1 or TRBD2 (7 bases each). From germline, CDR1 is MNHEY and CDR2 SVGEGT. This CDR3 is 17 amino acids long. Trimming shortened V by 2 bases and J by 2 bases, and 15 bases separated the two germline ends. This chain's CDR3 is CASSYGEGAYNTGELFF. CDR3 DNA sequence: TGTGCCAGCAGTTACGGGGAGGGGGCCTATAACACCGGGGAGCTGTTTTTT.

The chain couples TRBV3-1 to TRBJ1-4; unclear D gene. V lost 0 bases and J 12 bases, leaving 11 bases between the germline ends. CDR1 LGHDT and CDR2 YNNKEL come from the germline V gene (reference sequence). The CDR3 consists of 13 residues. The CDR3 is CASSQDTSWELFF. The CDR3 region has the DNA TGTGCCAGCAGCCAAGATACTTCATGGGAACTGTTTTTT.

This rearrangement joins TRBV28 to TRBJ2-7, with 7 nucleotides matching TRBD1. J gave up 5 bases and V 6 bases, and 7 bases lay outside the gene matches. The CDR3 consists of 13 residues. Germline V lookup: CDR1 MDHEN, CDR2 SYDVKM. CDR3 protein: CASSAPGQNEQYF. The CDR3 DNA follows: TGTGCCAGCAGCGCACCGGGACAGAACGAGCAGTACTTC.

This chain connects TRBV28 to TRBJ1-1, with a weak D call TRBD1 (6 bases). Per the germline V gene, CDR1 is MDHEN and CDR2 is SYDVKM. With 2 bases removed from V and 5 bases from J, the gap between germline ends came to 12 bases. The CDR3 has 14 amino acids. CDR3 residues: CASSLTGLGTEAFF. CDR3 sequence (DNA): TGTGCCAGCAGTTTAACAGGGCTGGGGACTGAAGCTTTCTTT.

This clonotype was counted ten times or more. The rearrangement uses TRBV3-1 and TRBJ2-4, with D possibly matching TRBD2 (5 bases). The V end lost 1 base, the J end lost 1 base, and 14 bases lay between the germline ends. In germline, CDR1 is LGHDT, CDR2 YNNKEL (reference sequence). There are 17 residues in the CDR3. The CDR3 is CASSQVKLGEAKNIQYF. The CDR3 DNA reads as TGTGCCAGCAGCCAAGTGAAACTTGGGGAGGCCAAAAACATTCAGTACTTC.

V gene TRBV3-1 combines with J gene TRBJ1-2; D is undetermined. Germline values: CDR1 LGHDT, CDR2 YNNKEL (reference sequence). The germline V and J ends were trimmed by 1 base and 0 bases, with 9 bases remaining between them. The CDR3 loop spans 15 amino acids. The CDR3 loop is CASSQAGNSNYGYTF. The DNA of the CDR3 is TGTGCCAGCAGCCAAGCCGGGAACTCTAACTATGGCTACACCTTC. The whole variable domain, remainder taken from reference TRBV3-1 and TRBJ1-2, is DTAVSQTPKYLVTQMGNDKSIKCEQNLGHDTMYWYKQDSKKFLKIMFSYNNKELIINETVPNRFSPKSPDKAHLNLHINSLELGDSAVYFCASSQAGNSNYGYTFGSGTRLTVV.

In its sample, this clonotype was seen many times. The chain joins TRBV13 to TRBJ2-3, with TRBD1 as a possible D gene (9 bases). Trimming took off 5 bases at V and 3 bases at J, with 21 bases between the two ends. This CDR3 is 17 amino acids long. Germline CDR1 is PRHDT and CDR2 is FYEKMQ (reference sequence). The CDR3 reads CASSPTSGGTGTDTQYF. The CDR3 coding sequence is TGTGCCAGCAGCCCAACCTCGGGGGGGACAGGGACAGATACGCAGTATTTT.

This clonotype turned up a few times. The chain uses TRBV29-1 and TRBJ1-2, with D uncertain. CDR1 and CDR2 (germline): SQVTM, ANQGSEA. Trimming removed 4 bases at V and 4 bases at J, with 10 bases between. This CDR3 has 12 residues. The CDR3 reads CSVAAMSYGYTF. The CDR3 DNA reads as TGCAGCGTTGCCGCCATGAGCTATGGCTACACCTTC.

The genes are TRBV7-3 and TRBJ1-1; D remains unclear. Germline lookup yields CDR1 SGHTA and CDR2 FQGTGA. This CDR3 has 14 residues. Deletions cut 0 bases from V and 6 bases from J, with 11 bases between. The CDR3 DNA sequence: TGTGCCAGCAGCTTAACGGTCGAGGGCGCTGAAGCTTTCTTT. The encoded protein is CASSLTVEGAEAFF.

This sequence joins TRBV20-1 and TRBJ2-5, with D possibly being TRBD1 or TRBD2 (5 bases each). The J call may be faulty, since TRBJ2-7 better matches the DNA end. CDR3 length: 15 amino acids. Germline CDR1 DFQATT, CDR2 SNEGSKA (reference sequence). The CDR3 region has the DNA TGCAGTGCTGAGCCCCGGGACCAACCAACCTACGAGCAGTACTTC. It specifies CSAEPRDQPTYEQYF.